This T cell receptor (beta chain) stems from a study of OX40 agonist ivuxolimab in advanced cancers. The table came from immunoSEQ multiplex PCR; TCRdb's copy has only in-frame clones and leaves some out. This sample has fewer than 40,000 clones, with 82% found just once. This CDR3 has 15 residues. Germline-derived CDR1 and CDR2 are MDHEN and SYDVKM. The ends were cut back, 7 bases at V and 2 bases at J, with 15 bases in the middle. Patients with autoimmune history or systemic immunosuppression were excluded. Baseline, cycle 4 day 1, and cycle 7 day 1 were the blood sampling points. The source is an adult with an advanced solid tumor such as melanoma, head and neck, liver or kidney cancer. The material was CD4+ or CD8+ T cells sorted from blood, obtained in a trial of the OX40 agonist ivuxolimab. The genes are TRBV28 and TRBJ1-5; maybe TRBD1 (6 bases). The CDR3 nucleotides are TGTGCCAGCAACCTATCACAGGGACGCAATCAGCCCCAGCATTTT. Protein product: CASNLSQGRNQPQHF.